This T cell receptor (beta chain) was recorded in a study of shared clonotypes between healthy human individuals. Study overall: Each donor's CD4 naive and CD4 memory cells filled three plates apiece, CD8 naive two, and CD8 memory one. Study results and caveats: Among donors, sharing of clonotypes was expected to be affected by sequencing depth.

All donors qualified as healthy HIV-negative adults and had experienced no recent acute infections or vaccinations. Nashville, Tennessee was home to all donors, each a Caucasian adult. Worth noting for this clone: As yet, its antigen is unknown.

J lost 4 bases, V lost 4 bases, and 7 bases had no gene match. Looked up from germline, CDR1 is SGHRS and CDR2 is YFSETQ. The CDR3 is 15 residues long. Sequencing was performed with immunoSEQ multiplex PCR; in TCRdb, only in-frame clones are kept and a portion is missing. The table has 2,500,000 or so clones, roughly 92% seen once. V is TRBV5-1 and J is TRBJ1-3; 8 bases are a match to TRBD1. Sequencing was done on a sample of naive CD4+ T cells from PBMCs. Sample subset: CD45RA+ positively selected. This clonotype was obtained from a young man in good health. Some clones in this sample may be carry-over from other donors' samples. Written as DNA, the CDR3 is TGCGCCAGCAGCATAACCGGGACAGGAGGAAACACCATATATTTT. As protein: CASSITGTGGNTIYF.